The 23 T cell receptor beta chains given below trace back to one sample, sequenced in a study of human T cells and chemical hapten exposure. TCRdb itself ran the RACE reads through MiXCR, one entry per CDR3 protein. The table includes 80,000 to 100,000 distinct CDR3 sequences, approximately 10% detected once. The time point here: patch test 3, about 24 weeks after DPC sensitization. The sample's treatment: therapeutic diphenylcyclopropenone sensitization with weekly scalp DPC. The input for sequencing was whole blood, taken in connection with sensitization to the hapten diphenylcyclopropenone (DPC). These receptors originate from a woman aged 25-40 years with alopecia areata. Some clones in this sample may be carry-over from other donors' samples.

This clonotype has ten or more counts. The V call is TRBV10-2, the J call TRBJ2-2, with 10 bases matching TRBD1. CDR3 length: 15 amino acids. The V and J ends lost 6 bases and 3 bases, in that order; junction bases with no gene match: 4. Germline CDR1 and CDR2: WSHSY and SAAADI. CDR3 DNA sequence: TGCGCCAGCAGGGCGGGACAGGGGTACACCGGGGAGCTGTTTTTT. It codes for CASRAGQGYTGELFF.

CDR3 coding DNA: TGCAGTGCTAGGAGATTAGACAGGCCAGGAAACACCATATATTTT. Protein: CSARRLDRPGNTIYF. The chain joins TRBV20-1 to TRBJ1-3; a weak D match, TRBD1 (6 bases). Germline V gives CDR1 DFQATT, CDR2 SNEGSKA (reference sequence). V lost 3 bases and J 4 bases, leaving 16 bases between the germline ends. This CDR3 region has 15 residues.

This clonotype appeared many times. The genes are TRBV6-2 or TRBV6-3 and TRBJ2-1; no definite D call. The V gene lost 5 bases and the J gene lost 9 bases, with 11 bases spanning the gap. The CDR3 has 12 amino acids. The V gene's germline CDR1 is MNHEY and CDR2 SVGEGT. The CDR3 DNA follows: TGTGCCAGCAGTCCGTGGGATCGTGAGCAGTTCTTC. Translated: CASSPWDREQFF.

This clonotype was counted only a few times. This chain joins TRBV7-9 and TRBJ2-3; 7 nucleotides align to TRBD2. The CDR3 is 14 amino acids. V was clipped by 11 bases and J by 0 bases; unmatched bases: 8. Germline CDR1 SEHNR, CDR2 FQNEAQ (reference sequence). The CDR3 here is CAEGLAASTDTQYF. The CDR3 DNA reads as TGTGCCGAGGGGCTAGCGGCCAGCACAGATACGCAGTATTTT.

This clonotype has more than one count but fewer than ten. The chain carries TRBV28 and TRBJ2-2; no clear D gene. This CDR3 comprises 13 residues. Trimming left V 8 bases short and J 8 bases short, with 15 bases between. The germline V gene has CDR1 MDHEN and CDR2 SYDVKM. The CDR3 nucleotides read TGTGCCAGCCGGGCCCCTAGAACAGGGGAGCTGTTTTTT. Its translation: CASRAPRTGELFF.

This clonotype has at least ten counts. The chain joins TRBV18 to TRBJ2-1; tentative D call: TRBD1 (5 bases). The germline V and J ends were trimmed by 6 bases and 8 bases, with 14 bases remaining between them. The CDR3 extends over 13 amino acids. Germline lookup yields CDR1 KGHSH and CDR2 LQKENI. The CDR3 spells CASSETAWDEQFF. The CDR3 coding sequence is TGTGCCAGCTCCGAGACAGCCTGGGATGAGCAGTTCTTC.

CDR3 residues: CASSFIAGETQYF. CDR3 nucleotide sequence: TGTGCCAGCAGCTTCATAGCGGGAGAGACGCAGTATTTT. The V gene is TRBV7-2, the J gene TRBJ2-3; 9 nucleotides align to TRBD2. From germline, CDR1 is SGHTA and CDR2 FQGNSA. The length of the CDR3 is 13 residues. The junction had 4 bases not matched to a gene; V was cut back by 3 bases and J by 9 bases.

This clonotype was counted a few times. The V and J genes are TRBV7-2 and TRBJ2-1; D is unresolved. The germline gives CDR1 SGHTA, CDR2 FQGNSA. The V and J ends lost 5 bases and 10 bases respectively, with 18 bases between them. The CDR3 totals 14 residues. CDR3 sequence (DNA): TGTGCCAGCAGCCCAGAGTCTGCGCATCTAGAGCAGTTCTTC. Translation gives CASSPESAHLEQFF.

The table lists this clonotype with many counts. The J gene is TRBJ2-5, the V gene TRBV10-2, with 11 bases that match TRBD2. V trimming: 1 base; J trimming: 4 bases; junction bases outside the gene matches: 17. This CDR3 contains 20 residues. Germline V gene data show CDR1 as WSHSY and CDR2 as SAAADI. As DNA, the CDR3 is TGCGCCAGCAGTGAGTTACCCTCTTGGAGACTAGCGGGGACCCCAGAGACCCAGTACTTC. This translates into CASSELPSWRLAGTPETQYF.

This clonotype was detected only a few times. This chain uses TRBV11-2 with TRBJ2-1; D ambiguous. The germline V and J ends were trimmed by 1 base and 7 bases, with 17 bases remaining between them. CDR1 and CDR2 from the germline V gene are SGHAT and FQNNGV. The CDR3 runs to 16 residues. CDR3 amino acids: CASSLVGGSLWNEQFF. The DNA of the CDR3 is TGTGCCAGCAGCTTAGTAGGCGGTAGCTTGTGGAATGAGCAGTTCTTC.

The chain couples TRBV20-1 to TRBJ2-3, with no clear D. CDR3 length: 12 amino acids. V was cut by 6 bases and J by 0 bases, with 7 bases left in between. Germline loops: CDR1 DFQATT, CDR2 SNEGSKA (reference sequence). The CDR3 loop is CSAVVSTDTQYF. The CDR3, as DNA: TGCAGTGCGGTGGTTAGCACAGATACGCAGTATTTT.

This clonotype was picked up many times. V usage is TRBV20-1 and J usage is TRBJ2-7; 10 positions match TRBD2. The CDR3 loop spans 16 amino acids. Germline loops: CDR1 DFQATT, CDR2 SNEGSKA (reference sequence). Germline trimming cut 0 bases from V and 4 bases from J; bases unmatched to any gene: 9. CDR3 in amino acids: CSARELSGRFGYEQYF. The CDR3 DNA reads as TGCAGTGCTAGAGAACTTAGCGGGAGGTTCGGGTACGAGCAGTACTTC.

Here the CDR3 DNA reads TGCAGCGTTGGAGACCAGGGGCCCTACGAGCAGTACTTC. Translated: CSVGDQGPYEQYF. The chain is built from TRBV29-1 and TRBJ2-7; maybe TRBD1 (6 bases). Trimming cost V 4 bases and J 2 bases, with 12 bases left between them. The germline gives CDR1 SQVTM, CDR2 ANQGSEA. The CDR3 runs 13 residues.

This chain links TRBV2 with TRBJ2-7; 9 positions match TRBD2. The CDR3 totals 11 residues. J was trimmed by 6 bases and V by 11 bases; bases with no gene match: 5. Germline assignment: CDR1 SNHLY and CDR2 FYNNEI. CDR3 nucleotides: TGTGCCCGCGGTAGCGGGAGCGAGCAGTACTTC. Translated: CARGSGSEQYF.

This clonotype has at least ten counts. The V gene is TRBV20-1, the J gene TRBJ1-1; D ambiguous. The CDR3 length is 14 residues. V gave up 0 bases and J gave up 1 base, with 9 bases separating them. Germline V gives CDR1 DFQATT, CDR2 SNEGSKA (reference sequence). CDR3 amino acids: CSARDRTGNTEAFF. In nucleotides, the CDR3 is TGCAGTGCTAGAGATCGAACGGGGAACACTGAAGCTTTCTTT.

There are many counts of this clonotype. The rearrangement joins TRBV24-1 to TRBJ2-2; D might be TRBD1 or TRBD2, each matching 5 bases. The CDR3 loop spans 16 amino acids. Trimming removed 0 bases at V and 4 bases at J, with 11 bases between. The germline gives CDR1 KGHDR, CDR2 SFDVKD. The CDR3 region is CATSDLPGRGTGELFF. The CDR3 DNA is TGTGCCACCAGTGATTTGCCGGGACGAGGCACCGGGGAGCTGTTTTTT.

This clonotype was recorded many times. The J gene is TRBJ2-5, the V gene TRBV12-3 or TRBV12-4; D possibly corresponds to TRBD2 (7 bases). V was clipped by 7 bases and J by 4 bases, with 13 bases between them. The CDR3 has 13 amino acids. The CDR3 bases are TGTGCCAGCACCCTAGGGGGGGCAGAGACCCAGTACTTC. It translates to CASTLGGAETQYF.

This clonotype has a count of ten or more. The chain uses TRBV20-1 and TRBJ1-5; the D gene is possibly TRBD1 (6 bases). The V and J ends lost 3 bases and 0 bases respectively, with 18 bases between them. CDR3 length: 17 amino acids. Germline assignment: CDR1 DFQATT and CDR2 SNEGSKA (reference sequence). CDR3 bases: TGCAGTGCTAGTATGGTAGGGGGGGTTAGTAGCAATCAGCCCCAGCATTTT. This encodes CSASMVGGVSSNQPQHF.

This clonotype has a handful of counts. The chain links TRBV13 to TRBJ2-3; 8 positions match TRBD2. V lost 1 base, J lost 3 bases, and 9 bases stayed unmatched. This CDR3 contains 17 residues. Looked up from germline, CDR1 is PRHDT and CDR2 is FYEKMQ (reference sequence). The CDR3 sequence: CASSLVGLAGVTDTQYF. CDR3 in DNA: TGTGCCAGCAGCTTAGTGGGCCTAGCGGGTGTTACAGATACGCAGTATTTT. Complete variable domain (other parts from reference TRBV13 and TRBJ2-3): AAGVIQSPRHLIKEKRETATLKCYPIPRHDTVYWYQQGPGQDPQFLISFYEKMQSDKGSIPDRFSAQQFSDYHSELNMSSLELGDSALYFCASSLVGLAGVTDTQYFGPGTRLTVL.

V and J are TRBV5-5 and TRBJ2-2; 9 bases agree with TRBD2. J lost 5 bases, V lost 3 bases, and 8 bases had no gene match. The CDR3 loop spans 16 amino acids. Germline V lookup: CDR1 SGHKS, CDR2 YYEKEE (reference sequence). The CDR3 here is CASSSLAGLMTGELFF. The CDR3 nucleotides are TGTGCCAGCAGCTCCCTAGCGGGACTAATGACCGGGGAGCTGTTTTTT.

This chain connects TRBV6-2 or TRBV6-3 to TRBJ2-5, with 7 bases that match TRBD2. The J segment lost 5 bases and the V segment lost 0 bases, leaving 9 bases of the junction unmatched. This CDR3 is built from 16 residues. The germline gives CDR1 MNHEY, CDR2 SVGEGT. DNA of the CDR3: TGTGCCAGCAGTTACTCGACCCTAGCGGACTGGGAGACCCAGTACTTC. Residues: CASSYSTLADWETQYF.

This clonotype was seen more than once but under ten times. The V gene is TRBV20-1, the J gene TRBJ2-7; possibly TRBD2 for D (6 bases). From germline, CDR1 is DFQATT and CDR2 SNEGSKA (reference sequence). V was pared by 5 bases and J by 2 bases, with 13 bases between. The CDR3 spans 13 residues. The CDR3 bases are TGCAGTGCTTTGGTTAGCGGCACCTACGAGCAGTACTTC. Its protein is CSALVSGTYEQYF.

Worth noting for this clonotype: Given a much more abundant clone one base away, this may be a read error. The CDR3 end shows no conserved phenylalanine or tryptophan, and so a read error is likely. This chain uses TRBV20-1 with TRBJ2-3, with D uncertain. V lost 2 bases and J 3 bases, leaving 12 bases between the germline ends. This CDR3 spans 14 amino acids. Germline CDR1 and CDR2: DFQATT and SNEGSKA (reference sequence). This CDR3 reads CSARYPTVTDTQYL. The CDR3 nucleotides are TGCAGTGCTAGATACCCAACGGTAACAGATACGCAGTATCTT.